This TCR beta chain was profiled in a study of T cells in localized non-small cell lung cancer. Broader study findings: In adjacent lung appeared a median about 58 of the top 100 tumor clones. The tumor had only one region sequenced, so heterogeneity remains possible. The highest T cell clonality was in uninvolved adjacent lung, above tumor.

Trimming stripped 0 bases from V and 2 bases from J, with 10 bases between. The CDR3 totals 16 residues. Germline CDR1 SGHDN, CDR2 FVKESK. Using immunoSEQ multiplex PCR, the repertoire was profiled, and TCRdb retains in-frame clones only, with some absent. The data show a few thousand clones, about a sixth seen once. Details on this clone: What it binds is unknown.

The input for sequencing was lung tumor tissue, taken before any cancer treatment. The sequence derives from a woman between 35 and 75 years old with stage II lung adenocarcinoma. The genes are TRBV14 and TRBJ2-2; D remains unclear. CDR3 residues: CASSQDLLGNTGELFF. DNA of the CDR3: TGTGCCAGCAGCCAAGATCTGCTGGGCAACACCGGGGAGCTGTTTTTT.